These 27 T cell receptor beta chains share one sample of origin, sequenced in a study of T cell clonality in common variable immunodeficiency. Sequencing used immunoSEQ multiplex PCR; TCRdb keeps in-frame clones, though not all of them. The sample was found to contain around 45,000 clones, and every one recurs. Sequenced input: peripheral blood mononuclear cells. The receptors stem from a person aged 18 to 70 in good health.

This clone was picked up many times. The CDR3 end falls 3 residues outside the read, so it is completed with the germline J gene. The rearrangement links TRBV10-3 to TRBJ1-3; perhaps TRBD1 as D (5 bases). Trimming left V 3 bases short and J 0 bases short, with 6 bases between. The CDR3 totals 14 residues. Per germline, CDR1 ENHRY and CDR2 SYGVKD. The DNA read from the CDR3 is TGTGCCATCAGTGAACAGGTCTCTGGAAACACC. It yields the protein CAISEQVSGNT. In full, the CDR3 is CAISEQVSGNTIYF.

This clone was recorded many times. The read halts 3 residues ahead of the CDR3 end, with the missing end drawn from the germline J gene. This chain joins TRBV19 and TRBJ1-6; perhaps TRBD1 as D (5 bases). This CDR3 has 15 amino acids. Trimming removed 6 bases at V and 0 bases at J, with 9 bases between. Germline CDR1 is LNHDA and CDR2 is SQIVND (reference sequence). This CDR3 is CASSWTNSYNSPLHF. Incomplete CDR3 DNA: TGTGCCAGTAGCTGGACAAACTCCTATAATTCACCC.

This clone was seen ten or more times. The read is 3 residues too short to cover the CDR3 end, so that end is filled in from the germline J gene. The chain has TRBV14 and TRBJ2-4; D is possibly TRBD2 (7 bases). Germline values: CDR1 SGHDN, CDR2 FVKESK. V was pared by 1 base and J by 7 bases, with 11 bases between. This CDR3 spans 14 amino acids. CDR3 protein: CASSQGGGANIQYF. The covered CDR3 bases are TGTGCCAGCAGCCAAGGAGGGGGGGCCAACATT.

This clone was counted at least ten times. The sequenced fragment ends 3 residues before the CDR3 boundary, so the rest is inferred from the germline J gene. This chain uses TRBV7-9 with TRBJ2-7, with 8 bases identical to TRBD2. CDR3 length equals 14 residues. J was trimmed by 6 bases and V by 7 bases; bases with no gene match: 11. Germline V gives CDR1 SEHNR, CDR2 FQNEAQ (reference sequence). CDR3 sequence: CASTLAAGVGEQYF. The DNA read from the CDR3 is TGTGCCAGCACCCTTGCAGCGGGAGTCGGCGAG.

This clone was recorded at least ten times. The read ends 3 residues shy of where the CDR3 ends; the end is completed using the germline J gene. This chain uses TRBV2 with TRBJ2-7; TRBD1 is a possible D gene (6 bases). From germline, CDR1 is SNHLY and CDR2 FYNNEI. The CDR3 extends over 14 amino acids. V was pared by 7 bases and J by 2 bases, with 15 bases between. CDR3 DNA, as far as it was read: TGTGCCAGCACGGTGGGCAGGGGTGCCTACGAG. Translating it yields CASTVGRGAYE. The CDR3 in its entirety is CASTVGRGAYEQYF. The full variable domain, rest sourced from reference TRBV2 and TRBJ2-7, is EPEVTQTPSHQVTQMGQEVILRCVPISNHLYFYWYRQILGQKVEFLVSFYNNEISEKSEIFDDQFSVERPDGSNFTLKIRSTKLEDSAMYFCASTVGRGAYEQYFGPGTRLTVT.

In its sample, this clone was seen many times. The CDR3 extends 3 residues past the end of the read, so its final part is completed from the germline J gene. This sequence joins TRBV29-1 and TRBJ2-1; 10 positions match TRBD2. The length of the CDR3 is 14 residues. CDR1 and CDR2 (germline): SQVTM, ANQGSEA. V was clipped by 2 bases and J by 6 bases; unmatched bases: 4. CDR3 loop: CSVELAGVSNEQFF. The CDR3 bases that were read are TGCAGCGTTGAACTAGCGGGAGTTTCCAATGAG.

This clone was seen repeatedly, ten times or more. The read gets to within 3 residues of the CDR3 end, and the germline J gene fills in the rest. The gene calls are TRBV29-1 and TRBJ2-7; 9 bases agree with TRBD2. After removal of 6 bases from V and 3 bases from J, the junction contained 9 bases not matched to a gene. The CDR3 contains 14 residues. The germline V gene has CDR1 SQVTM and CDR2 ANQGSEA. The CDR3 is CSVEIAGDSYEQYF. The sequenced part of the CDR3 DNA is TGCAGCGTGGAAATAGCGGGAGACAGCTACGAG.

At least ten counts were recorded for this clone. The CDR3 goes on 3 residues after the read ends, and that part is filled in from the germline J gene. Other DNA sequences in this sample translate to the same CDR3. The chain employs TRBV19 and TRBJ2-7; 7 nucleotides line up with TRBD2. This CDR3 comprises 14 residues. Losses at the gene ends were 1 base for V and 5 bases for J; bases not matched to a gene: 5. Germline V gene data show CDR1 as LNHDA and CDR2 as SQIVND (reference sequence). Partial CDR3 DNA: TGTGCCAGTAGTATAGGCGGGAGAACGCACGAG. It specifies CASSIGGRTHE. The whole CDR3 region reads CASSIGGRTHEQYF.

This clone has ten or more counts. The read falls 3 residues short of the CDR3 end, and the missing part is taken from the germline J gene. The chain joins TRBV19 to TRBJ1-6; TRBD1 agrees at 10 bases. Trimming took 5 bases from V and 10 from J; bases not matched to a gene: 8. Germline V CDR1 and CDR2: LNHDA, SQIVND (reference sequence). The CDR3 is 15 residues long. CDR3 region: CASSSPGQGRSPLHF. The sequenced CDR3 bases are TGTGCCAGTAGTTCTCCGGGACAGGGGAGATCACCC.

This clone was seen ten or more times. The CDR3 end is not reached by the read, which stops 3 residues before it; the germline J gene fills it in. The J gene is TRBJ1-1, the V gene TRBV19, with unresolved D. Per germline, CDR1 LNHDA and CDR2 SQIVND (reference sequence). V was cut by 7 bases and J by 6 bases, with 15 bases left in between. CDR3 length: 13 residues. The CDR3 reads CASNAYRASEAFF. The DNA read from the CDR3 is TGTGCCAGTAACGCGTATAGGGCTTCTGAA.

This clone was detected ten times or more. The DNA ends 3 residues before the CDR3 does, and the rest of the CDR3 is filled in from the germline J gene. J is TRBJ1-6 and V is TRBV12-3 or TRBV12-4, with D hard to call. Trimming shortened V by 6 bases and J by 0 bases, and 12 bases separated the two germline ends. This CDR3 spans 16 amino acids. Here the CDR3 reads CASSPRRSSYNSPLHF. The sequenced part of the CDR3 DNA is TGTGCCAGCAGCCCTAGAAGGAGCTCCTATAATTCACCC.

This clone was detected many times. The read finishes 3 residues shy of the CDR3 end, and the germline J gene is used to complete it. The chain joins TRBV20-1 to TRBJ1-1; 7 nucleotides match TRBD1. Germline CDR1 DFQATT, CDR2 SNEGSKA (reference sequence). This CDR3 region has 14 residues. The V gene end was trimmed by 7 bases and the J gene end by 1 base; junction bases not matched to a gene: 9. CDR3 region: CSETPGTANTEAFF. CDR3 bases read: TGCAGTGAAACGCCCGGGACAGCGAACACTGAA.

Many counts were recorded for this clone. The CDR3 end falls 3 residues outside the read, so it is completed with the germline J gene. The chain carries TRBV10-1 and TRBJ2-7; 12 bases are a match to TRBD1. The junction had 12 bases not matched to a gene; V was cut back by 6 bases and J by 6 bases. The CDR3 extends over 16 amino acids. Germline V gene sequence: CDR1 WNHNN, CDR2 SYGVQD (reference sequence). CDR3 bases read: TGCGCCAGCAGGGGCGTTTCCGGGACAGGGGGCGGCGAG. It encodes CASRGVSGTGGGE. The whole CDR3 sequence is CASRGVSGTGGGEQYF.

There are many counts of this clone. The read gets to within 3 residues of the CDR3 end, and the germline J gene fills in the rest. J is TRBJ1-3 and V is TRBV7-9; a weak D match, TRBD1 (5 bases). The CDR3 consists of 15 residues. The germline V gene encodes CDR1 SEHNR and CDR2 FQNEAQ (reference sequence). V was cut by 0 bases and J by 1 base, with 7 bases left in between. CDR3 region: CASSLAAGSGNTIYF. The CDR3 DNA, read in part, is TGTGCCAGCAGCTTAGCAGCAGGGTCTGGAAACACC.

This clone was detected ten times or more. Read data end 3 residues before the CDR3 end; the end is taken from the germline J gene. The chain uses TRBV10-1 and TRBJ1-5; 8 bases fit TRBD1. Per germline, CDR1 WNHNN and CDR2 SYGVQD (reference sequence). The CDR3 loop spans 17 amino acids. V was pared by 2 bases and J by 0 bases, with 6 bases of the junction left unmatched. The CDR3 region is CASSEGTGTHSNQPQHF. The sequenced part of the CDR3 DNA is TGCGCCAGCAGTGAGGGGACAGGAACCCATAGCAATCAGCCC.

This clone has ten or more counts. Coverage ceases 3 residues before the CDR3 finishes, and the germline J gene fills in the end. V gene TRBV6-1 combines with J gene TRBJ1-5; D gene uncertain. Germline V lookup: CDR1 MNHNS, CDR2 SASEGT. Trimming pared 3 bases from V and 3 bases from J, leaving 3 bases between. This CDR3 is built from 12 residues. The sequenced part of the CDR3 DNA is TGTGCCAGCAGTGACTTCAATCAGCCC. Its protein is CASSDFNQP. The entire CDR3 is CASSDFNQPQHF.

The table lists this clone with many counts. The read gets to within 3 residues of the CDR3 end, and the germline J gene fills in the rest. The V and J genes are TRBV30 and TRBJ1-6, with 7 bases lining up with TRBD1. The CDR3 consists of 12 residues. V gave up 7 bases and J gave up 7 bases; unmatched junction bases: 4. Germline-derived CDR1 and CDR2 are GTSNPN and SVGIG (reference sequence). CDR3: CASGTANSPLHF. The sequenced part of the CDR3 DNA is TGTGCCTCAGGGACAGCAAATTCACCC.

This clone turned up a few times. The DNA read from the CDR3 is TGTGCCAGCAGTGCCGGGACAGGCCGAGGGGATTATGAAAACACC. Translation gives CASSAGTGRGDYENT. The whole CDR3 sequence reads CASSAGTGRGDYENTIYF. J is TRBJ1-3 and V is TRBV2; 8 positions agree with TRBD1. The DNA ends 3 residues before the CDR3 does, and the rest of the CDR3 is filled in from the germline J gene. Per the germline V gene, CDR1 is SNHLY and CDR2 is FYNNEI. The ends lost 4 bases at V and 6 bases at J; junction bases unmatched: 17. CDR3 length: 18 amino acids.

This clone was recorded many times. The sequenced fragment ends 3 residues before the CDR3 boundary, so the rest is inferred from the germline J gene. The chain has TRBV12-5 and TRBJ1-5; 10 bases match TRBD1. The length of the CDR3 is 18 residues. After removal of 0 bases from V and 1 base from J, the junction contained 6 bases not matched to a gene. Per germline, CDR1 LGHNT and CDR2 FRNRAP. CDR3 loop: CASGLVLGQGRSNQPQHF. Incomplete CDR3 DNA: TGTGCTAGTGGTTTGGTATTGGGACAGGGGAGGAGCAATCAGCCC.

This clone was counted ten times or more. The read comes to an end 3 residues before the CDR3 does, leaving the germline J gene to fill in the end. The rearrangement links TRBV19 to TRBJ1-5; 7 bases are shared with TRBD1. There are 15 residues in the CDR3. Germline V CDR1 and CDR2: LNHDA, SQIVND (reference sequence). The junction had 8 bases not matched to a gene; V was cut back by 6 bases and J by 3 bases. This CDR3 is CASRTGQGYNQPQHF. The covered CDR3 bases are TGTGCCAGTAGGACAGGGCAGGGGTACAATCAGCCC. Looking up the rest from reference TRBV19 and TRBJ1-5 gives the full variable domain: DGGITQSPKYLFRKEGQNVTLSCEQNLNHDAMYWYRQDPGQGLRLIYYSQIVNDFQKGDIAEGYSVSREKKESFPLTVTSAQKNPTAFYLCASRTGQGYNQPQHFGDGTRLSIL.

This clone appeared many times. CDR3 residues: CASSELSGSVQETQYF. Partial CDR3 DNA: TGTGCCAGCAGCGAACTTAGCGGGAGCGTCCAAGAGACC. The rearrangement links TRBV5-4 to TRBJ2-5, with 9 bases lining up with TRBD2. The CDR3 is cut off 3 residues early in the read; its end comes from the germline J gene. V trimming: 4 bases; J trimming: 1 base; junction bases outside the gene matches: 8. The CDR3 consists of 16 residues. In germline, CDR1 is SGHNT, CDR2 YYREEE (reference sequence).

This clone was seen ten or more times. The read is 3 residues too short to cover the CDR3 end, so that end is filled in from the germline J gene. The V gene is TRBV6-1, the J gene TRBJ2-7; TRBD1 is a possible D gene (5 bases). Germline V CDR1 and CDR2: MNHNS, SASEGT. V shed 0 bases and J shed 0 bases, with 9 bases lying between them. The CDR3 covers 15 residues. The DNA read from the CDR3 is TGTGCCAGCAGTGAAGCCGTAGACAGCTCCTACGAG. Translation gives CASSEAVDSSYE. The full CDR3 protein is CASSEAVDSSYEQYF.

This clone was counted ten times or more. Coverage ceases 3 residues before the CDR3 finishes, and the germline J gene fills in the end. V is TRBV10-2 and J is TRBJ2-7; possible D gene TRBD2, 6 bases. Germline-derived CDR1 and CDR2 are WSHSY and SAAADI. Trimming pared 7 bases from V and 4 bases from J, leaving 14 bases between. The CDR3 is made up of 13 amino acids. CDR3 DNA (partial): TGCGCCAGCATGAGGACGAGCGGGTACGAG. Translation gives CASMRTSGYE. The complete CDR3 sequence is CASMRTSGYEQYF.

Ten or more counts support this clone. The read terminates 3 residues before the CDR3 end, so the remaining end is supplied by the germline J gene. The chain has TRBV20-1 and TRBJ2-4; TRBD2 matches 8 bases. The CDR3 covers 13 residues. Germline-derived CDR1 and CDR2 are DFQATT and SNEGSKA (reference sequence). The CDR3 bases that were read are TGCGGGCAACTAGCGGACCATAAAAACATT. Residues: CGQLADHKNI. Given in full, the CDR3 is CGQLADHKNIQYF.

This clone was picked up many times. With the read ending 3 residues before the CDR3 end, the germline J gene is used to fill in that end. The chain has TRBV5-1 and TRBJ1-2, with D unclear. Germline CDR1 is SGHRS and CDR2 is YFSETQ. Trimming removed 4 bases from V and 1 base from J, with 17 bases in between. The CDR3 contains 16 residues. The CDR3 region is CASSDPNRKLNYGYTF. Partial CDR3 DNA: TGCGCCAGCAGCGACCCTAACAGAAAACTTAACTATGGC.

In its sample, this clone was seen many times. The read finishes 3 residues shy of the CDR3 end, and the germline J gene is used to complete it. The gene calls are TRBV20-1 and TRBJ1-2; 9 bases fit TRBD1. With 6 bases clipped from V and 3 bases from J, the junction kept 5 bases outside the gene matches. The CDR3 consists of 13 residues. Germline V gene data show CDR1 as DFQATT and CDR2 as SNEGSKA (reference sequence). The covered CDR3 bases are TGCAGTGCCGGACAGGGGACAGACTATGGC. As protein: CSAGQGTDYG. The full CDR3 reads CSAGQGTDYGYTF.

This clone was picked up many times. The read terminates 3 residues before the CDR3 end, so the remaining end is supplied by the germline J gene. V gene TRBV5-1 combines with J gene TRBJ2-7; TRBD1 aligns across 9 bases. Germline lookup yields CDR1 SGHRS and CDR2 YFSETQ. CDR3 length equals 15 residues. Trimming took 1 base from V and 3 from J; bases not matched to a gene: 5. The CDR3 protein is CASSLMGQGIYEQYF. The DNA read from the CDR3 is TGCGCCAGCAGCTTGATGGGACAGGGCATCTACGAG.